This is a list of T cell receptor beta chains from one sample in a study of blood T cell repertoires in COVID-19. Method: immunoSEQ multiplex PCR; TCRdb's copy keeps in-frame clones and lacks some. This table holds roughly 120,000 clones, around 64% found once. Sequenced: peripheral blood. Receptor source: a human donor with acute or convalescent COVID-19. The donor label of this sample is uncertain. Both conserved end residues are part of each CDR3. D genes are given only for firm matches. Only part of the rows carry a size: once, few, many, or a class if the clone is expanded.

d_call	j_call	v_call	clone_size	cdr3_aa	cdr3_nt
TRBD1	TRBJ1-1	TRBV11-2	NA	CASSLSPLTGISTEAFF	TGTGCCAGCAGCTTGTCCCCACTGACAGGGATCAGCACTGAAGCTTTCTTT
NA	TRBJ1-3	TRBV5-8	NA	CASSLDLSGWKGNTIYF	TGTGCCAGCAGCTTGGATCTTTCAGGGTGGAAAGGAAACACCATATATTTT
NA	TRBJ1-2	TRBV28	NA	CASSLKGFRNYGYTF	TGTGCCAGCAGTTTAAAGGGGTTTAGAAACTATGGCTACACCTTC
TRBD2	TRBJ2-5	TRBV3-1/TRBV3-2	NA	CASSPGLIFWETQYF	TGTGCCAGCAGCCCGGGACTAATATTTTGGGAGACCCAGTACTTC
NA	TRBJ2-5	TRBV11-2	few	CASSLDPGLQETQYF	TGTGCCAGCAGCTTAGATCCGGGTCTCCAAGAGACCCAGTACTTC
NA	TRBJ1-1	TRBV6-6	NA	CASSHGTEAFF	TGTGCCAGCAGTCACGGGACTGAAGCTTTCTTT
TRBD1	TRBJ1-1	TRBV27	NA	CASRPDRVVTEAFF	TGTGCCAGCAGACCCGACAGGGTGGTCACTGAAGCTTTCTTT
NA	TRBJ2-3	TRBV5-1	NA	CASSRDNTDTQYF	TGCGCCAGCAGTAGGGACAACACAGATACGCAGTATTTT
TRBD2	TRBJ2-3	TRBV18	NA	CANSPLAGRPDTQYF	TGTGCCAACTCACCCCTAGCGGGGAGGCCAGATACGCAGTATTTT
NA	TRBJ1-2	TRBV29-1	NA	CSVPGGFYGYTF	TGCAGCGTACCGGGGGGTTTCTATGGCTACACCTTC
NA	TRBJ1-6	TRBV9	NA	CASSEQGGFSPLHF	TGTGCCAGCAGCGAACAGGGTGGGTTTTCACCCCTCCACTTT
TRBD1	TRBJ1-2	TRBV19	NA	CASSLDRGHYGYTF	TGTGCCAGTAGTCTTGACAGGGGGCACTATGGCTACACCTTC
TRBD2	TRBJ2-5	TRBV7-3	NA	CASSLRAGGRETQYF	TGTGCCAGCAGCTTAAGGGCGGGGGGGCGAGAGACCCAGTACTTC
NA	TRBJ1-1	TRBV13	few	CASSLGLGGNTEAFF	TGTGCCAGCAGCTTAGGCCTTGGGGGCAACACTGAAGCTTTCTTT
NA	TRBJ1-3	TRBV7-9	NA	CASSPRAPGSGNTIYF	TGTGCCAGCAGCCCCAGAGCCCCGGGCTCTGGAAACACCATATATTTT
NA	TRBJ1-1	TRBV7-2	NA	CASSPRGGLTEAFF	TGTGCCAGCAGCCCAAGGGGAGGGTTGACTGAAGCTTTCTTT
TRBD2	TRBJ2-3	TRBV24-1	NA	CATSDYGLAADTQYF	TGTGCCACCAGTGACTATGGACTAGCGGCAGATACGCAGTATTTT
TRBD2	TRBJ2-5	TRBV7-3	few	CASSLQASGGALQETQYF	TGTGCCAGCAGCCTACAGGCTAGCGGGGGGGCTTTGCAAGAGACCCAGTACTTC
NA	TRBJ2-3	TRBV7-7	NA	CASSSGFGADTQYF	TGTGCTAGCAGCTCCGGTTTCGGGGCAGATACGCAGTATTTT
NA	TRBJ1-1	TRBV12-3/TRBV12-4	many	CASSSGANTEAFF	TGTGCCAGCAGCTCTGGGGCCAACACTGAAGCTTTCTTT
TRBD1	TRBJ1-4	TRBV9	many	CASSATGTNEKLFF	TGTGCCAGCAGTGCGACAGGGACTAATGAAAAACTGTTTTTT
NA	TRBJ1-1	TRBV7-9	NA	CASSLAAGSNTEAFF	TGTGCCAGCAGCTTGGCGGCGGGATCGAACACTGAAGCTTTCTTT
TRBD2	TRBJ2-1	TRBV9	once	CASSVEVGGASYNEQFF	TGTGCCAGCAGCGTAGAGGTCGGGGGGGCCTCCTACAATGAGCAGTTCTTC
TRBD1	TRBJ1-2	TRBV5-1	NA	CASGTGEIGDYGYTF	TGCGCCAGCGGGACAGGGGAGATTGGCGACTATGGCTACACCTTC
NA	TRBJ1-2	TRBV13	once	CASSFPFGEVNYGYTF	TGTGCCAGCAGCTTTCCTTTCGGGGAGGTTAACTATGGCTACACCTTC
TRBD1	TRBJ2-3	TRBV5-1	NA	CASSWVTGYGDTQYF	TGCGCCAGCAGCTGGGTGACAGGGTATGGAGATACGCAGTATTTT